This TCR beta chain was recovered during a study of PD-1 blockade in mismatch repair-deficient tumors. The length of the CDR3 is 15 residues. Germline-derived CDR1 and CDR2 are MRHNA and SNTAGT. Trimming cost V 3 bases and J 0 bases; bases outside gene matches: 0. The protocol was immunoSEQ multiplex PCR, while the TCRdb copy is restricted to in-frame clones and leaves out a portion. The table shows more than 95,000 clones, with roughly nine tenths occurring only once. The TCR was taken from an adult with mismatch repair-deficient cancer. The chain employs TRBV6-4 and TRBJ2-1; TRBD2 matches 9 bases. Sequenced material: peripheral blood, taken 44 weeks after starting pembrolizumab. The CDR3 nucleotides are TGTGCCAGCAGTGAGACTAGCGGCTCCTACAATGAGCAGTTCTTC. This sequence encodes CASSETSGSYNEQFF.